This is a list of T cell receptor beta chains from one sample in a study of CD8+ T cells in alopecia areata. The assay was immunoSEQ multiplex PCR, and TCRdb's table has in-frame clones only and misses some. The sample has approximately 89,000 clones; around 44% are singletons. What was sequenced was CD4+ T cells sorted from blood. The origin of the receptors is a human donor with alopecia areata. Each CDR3 is given with its conserved first and last residue. A D gene is named only where the DNA matches it firmly. Size is stated for part of the rows, as once, few or many counts, or as a class when the clone is expanded.

>.|.|TRBV30|TRBJ1-2
TGTGCCTGGACCGCCCATAACTATGGCTACACCTTC
CAWTAHNYGYTF
>few|.|TRBV7-2|TRBJ1-1
TGTGCCAGCAGTCGACAGTTGAACACTGAAGCTTTCTTT
CASSRQLNTEAFF
>.|TRBD2|TRBV29-1|TRBJ2-7
TGCAGCGTTTTCTCCCGGCTAGCGGGAGGGGGCGAGCAGTACTTC
CSVFSRLAGGGEQYF
>few|.|TRBV29-1|TRBJ1-1
TGCAGCGTTGTTCGGAGAATGAACACTGAAGCTTTCTTT
CSVVRRMNTEAFF
>many|TRBD2|TRBV7-2|TRBJ2-7
TGTGCCAGCAGCTTACGGGGTAGCGGGGGCTACGAGCAGTACTTC
CASSLRGSGGYEQYF
>.|.|TRBV29-1|TRBJ1-4
TGCAGCGTTGAAATCCCAGGGAATGAAAAACTGTTTTTT
CSVEIPGNEKLFF
>.|TRBD2|TRBV11-2|TRBJ2-5
TGTGCCAGCCGGCGGGGGGTCGGTGTGACTAAGACCCAGTACTTC
CASRRGVGVTKTQYF
>few|TRBD1|TRBV29-1|TRBJ1-1
TGCAGCGGAGGGGGCAACACTGAAGCTTTCTTT
CSGGGNTEAFF
>.|.|TRBV30|TRBJ2-5
TGTGCCTGGAGTGTACGGGCAGGGGCACAGACCCAGTACTTC
CAWSVRAGAQTQYF
>.|.|TRBV9|TRBJ2-6
TGTGCCAGCAGCGTAATGGGGTCTGGGGCCAACGTCCTGACTTTC
CASSVMGSGANVLTF
>few|.|TRBV28|TRBJ1-5
TGTGCCAGCAGTGACAGCCCCCAGCCCCAGCATTTT
CASSDSPQPQHF
>.|.|TRBV19|TRBJ2-1
TGTGCCAGTAGTGCGACGATTGAGCAGTTCTTC
CASSATIEQFF
>.|.|TRBV5-1|TRBJ1-6
TGCGCCAGCAGCGTACAGGAGTTCAATTCACCCCTCCACTTT
CASSVQEFNSPLHF
>.|.|TRBV30|TRBJ2-1
TGTGCCTGGAGTGTACCACGGCTGAGCGGTGAGCAGTTCTTC
CAWSVPRLSGEQFF
>.|.|TRBV30|TRBJ2-5
TGTGCCTGGAGTGTTGGTGAGACCCAGTACTTC
CAWSVGETQYF
>.|.|TRBV11-3|TRBJ1-1
TGTGCCAGCAGCTCGGAACCGAACACTGAAGCTTTCTTT
CASSSEPNTEAFF
>few|TRBD1|TRBV27|TRBJ1-5
TGTGCCAGCAGTATAAGACAGGGCATAGGTCAGCCCCAGCATTTT
CASSIRQGIGQPQHF
>.|.|TRBV7-9|TRBJ2-1
TGTGCCAGCAGCATACAGAGCTCCTACAATGAGCAGTTCTTC
CASSIQSSYNEQFF
>few|TRBD2|TRBV29-1|TRBJ2-1
TGCAGCGCTACCACAGGACTAGCCCAAAGGGGTGAGCAGTTCTTC
CSATTGLAQRGEQFF
>.|.|TRBV29-1|TRBJ2-7
TGCAGCGTAAAAGCACAGGGCCGGGAAGTAAAGCAGTACTTC
CSVKAQGREVKQYF
>.|.|TRBV6-5|TRBJ1-5
TGTGCCAGCAGCCTCGATAGCAATCAGCCCCAGCATTTT
CASSLDSNQPQHF
>few|.|TRBV5-1|TRBJ2-7
TGCGCCAGCTCGGATACACCGGCGGCGGGGGCCCACTACGAGCAGTACTTC
CASSDTPAAGAHYEQYF
>.|.|TRBV30|TRBJ1-1
TGTGCCCGCCGGTCGGGGCGAATCGGGAACACTGAAGCTTTCTTT
CARRSGRIGNTEAFF